The 15 T cell receptor beta chains below all came from one sample that was sequenced in a study of cytomegalovirus exposure and HLA in healthy donors. PCR amplification relied on 60 Vbeta primers (plus 13 Jbeta primers). Assay used: immunoSEQ multiplex PCR; TCRdb lists only in-frame clones, some missing. Of about 160,000 clones listed, roughly 89% are singletons. The source material was PBMCs. The receptors originated from a woman aged 25 to 39 in good health and CMV-seronegative.

CDR3 sequence reads: CASSPGLAGGVSYNEQFF. The CDR3 bases are TGCGCCAGCAGCCCCGGACTAGCGGGAGGCGTTTCCTACAATGAGCAGTTCTTC. The chain couples TRBV4-1 to TRBJ2-1; 14 bases agree with TRBD2. With 4 bases clipped from V and 1 base from J, the junction kept 6 bases outside the gene matches. Per the germline V gene, CDR1 is MGHRA and CDR2 is YSYEKL. There are 18 residues in the CDR3.

CDR3 DNA sequence: TGTGCCAGCAGTTACTCGGGACAGGATAACGAGCAGTACTTC. Its translation: CASSYSGQDNEQYF. The chain couples TRBV6-6 to TRBJ2-7; 8 bases match TRBD1. The CDR3 extends over 14 amino acids. The J segment lost 5 bases and the V segment lost 0 bases, leaving 3 bases of the junction unmatched. Germline CDR1 and CDR2: MNHNY and SVGAGI (reference sequence).

The chain carries TRBV5-1 and TRBJ2-6; 11 nucleotides line up with TRBD1. The CDR3 runs 19 residues. The germline CDR1 and CDR2 sequences are SGHRS and YFSETQ. J was trimmed by 2 bases and V by 1 base; bases with no gene match: 8. The CDR3 loop is CASSLKGGQGAPGANVLTF. The CDR3, as DNA: TGCGCCAGCAGCTTGAAGGGCGGACAGGGGGCCCCTGGGGCCAACGTCCTGACTTTC.

This chain joins TRBV2 and TRBJ2-1; the match to TRBD2 covers 14 bases. There are 15 residues in the CDR3. The J segment lost 7 bases and the V segment lost 8 bases, leaving 7 bases of the junction unmatched. Germline-derived CDR1 and CDR2 are SNHLY and FYNNEI. CDR3 nucleotides: TGTGCCAGCTTCATTCGACTAGCGGGGGGGAATGAGCAGTTCTTC. Its translation is CASFIRLAGGNEQFF.

This chain connects TRBV6-1 to TRBJ2-5; D perhaps matches TRBD2 (5 bases). Matching the DNA end better, TRBJ2-7 makes the J call doubtful. Germline lookup yields CDR1 MNHNS and CDR2 SASEGT. The CDR3 extends over 14 amino acids. CDR3 sequence: CASSERQRLYEQYF. DNA for the CDR3: TGTGCCAGCAGTGAAAGGCAGCGGCTCTACGAGCAGTACTTC.

This chain links TRBV5-4 with TRBJ2-2; TRBD1 matches at 7 bases. The CDR3 covers 17 residues. Trimming cost V 4 bases and J 4 bases; bases outside gene matches: 13. Per the germline V gene, CDR1 is SGHNT and CDR2 is YYREEE (reference sequence). CDR3 amino acids: CASSAKNRGRSTGELFF. DNA for the CDR3: TGTGCCAGCAGCGCGAAAAACAGGGGCCGGTCCACCGGGGAGCTGTTTTTT.

V is TRBV30 and J is TRBJ2-3; D remains unclear. Looked up from germline, CDR1 is GTSNPN and CDR2 is SVGIG (reference sequence). The length of the CDR3 is 12 residues. Trimming took 2 bases from V and 0 from J, leaving 3 bases between them. CDR3 loop: CAWSTSTDTQYF. CDR3 sequence (DNA): TGTGCCTGGAGTACTAGCACAGATACGCAGTATTTT.

J is TRBJ1-1 and V is TRBV7-9, with 7 bases that match TRBD1. This CDR3 spans 14 amino acids. CDR1 is SEHNR and CDR2 is FQNEAQ in the germline V gene (reference sequence). After removal of 5 bases from V and 5 bases from J, the junction contained 8 bases not matched to a gene. The CDR3 is CASSLPQGKTEAFF. CDR3 nucleotides: TGTGCCAGCAGCCTTCCACAGGGGAAAACTGAAGCTTTCTTT.

The V gene is TRBV6-6, the J gene TRBJ1-4; 8 bases agree with TRBD1. Germline trimming cut 6 bases from V and 7 bases from J; bases unmatched to any gene: 10. The CDR3 sequence is 15 residues long. CDR1 MNHNY and CDR2 SVGAGI come from the germline V gene (reference sequence). The CDR3 here is CASSKTGVEREKLFF. In DNA, the CDR3 is TGTGCCAGCAGCAAGACAGGGGTCGAGCGTGAAAAACTGTTTTTT.

This clone occurred a few times. The chain recombines TRBV27 with TRBJ2-3; D perhaps matches TRBD2 (6 bases). Germline V lookup: CDR1 MNHEY, CDR2 SMNVEV (reference sequence). V lost 8 bases and J lost 3, with 18 bases in between. The CDR3 is 15 amino acids. The CDR3: CASGNSGWGTDTQYF. CDR3 bases: TGTGCCAGCGGAAATAGCGGATGGGGGACAGATACGCAGTATTTT.

The genes are TRBV4-2 and TRBJ2-7; the match to TRBD2 covers 8 bases. Germline V gives CDR1 LGHNA, CDR2 YNFKEQ. The CDR3 totals 16 residues. The V and J ends lost 0 bases and 2 bases, in that order; junction bases with no gene match: 6. In nucleotides, the CDR3 is TGTGCCAGCAGCCAAGATCAGGCGGGAGGTCCCTACGAGCAGTACTTC. It codes for CASSQDQAGGPYEQYF.

The chain has TRBV19 and TRBJ1-2; TRBD1 might be the D (6 bases). Germline assignment: CDR1 LNHDA and CDR2 SQIVND (reference sequence). CDR3 length: 15 residues. V was trimmed by 5 bases and J by 3 bases, leaving 16 bases between them. The CDR3 DNA follows: TGTGCCAGTAGTTCCCCCCAGGGGTTGCACTATGGCTACACCTTC. Encoded protein: CASSSPQGLHYGYTF. Variable domain in full (rest from reference TRBV19 and TRBJ1-2): DGGITQSPKYLFRKEGQNVTLSCEQNLNHDAMYWYRQDPGQGLRLIYYSQIVNDFQKGDIAEGYSVSREKKESFPLTVTSAQKNPTAFYLCASSSPQGLHYGYTFGSGTRLTVV.

Worth noting for this clone: At one boundary the junction diverges from the germline segment, which might be a read error. The rearrangement joins TRBV10-2 to TRBJ2-6, with D tentatively TRBD1 (5 bases). Germline lookup yields CDR1 WSHSY and CDR2 SAAADI. The CDR3 is 17 residues long. Written as DNA, the CDR3 is TGCGCCAGCAGTGTGGCGGAACCCATCTCTGGGGCCGACGTCCTGACTTTC. Translating gives CASSVAEPISGADVLTF.

The chain has TRBV9 and TRBJ2-1; 12 nucleotides agree with TRBD2. Germline trimming cut 0 bases from V and 2 bases from J; bases unmatched to any gene: 15. CDR3 length: 21 residues. Germline V gives CDR1 SGDLS, CDR2 YYNGEE. The CDR3 bases are TGTGCCAGCAGCGTAGCTACAGGGAGGACTAGCGGGGCTTTACCCTACAATGAGCAGTTCTTC. This gives the protein CASSVATGRTSGALPYNEQFF.

The gene calls are TRBV4-1 and TRBJ2-1, with 7 bases matching TRBD2. V dropped 1 base and J dropped 0; count of bases not matched to a gene: 12. This CDR3 contains 19 residues. Germline assignment: CDR1 MGHRA and CDR2 YSYEKL. The CDR3 here is CASSQVLAGVFYSYNEQFF. In DNA form, the CDR3 reads TGCGCCAGCAGCCAAGTTCTGGCGGGAGTGTTCTACTCCTACAATGAGCAGTTCTTC.